This T cell receptor beta chain stems from a study of neoadjuvant nivolumab and ipilimumab in lung cancer. Study in general: Patients got nivolumab 3 mg/kg on days 1, 15 and 29; combination added ipilimumab 1 mg/kg day 1.

Worth noting for this clone: Its antigen is not known.

Sequenced by immunoSEQ multiplex PCR; TCRdb stores in-frame clones only, minus some. The data show roughly 39,000 clones, 85% to 90% seen once. Study-wide results and limits: Only two of four nivolumab-treated tumors gained richness and clonality by surgery. TCR sequencing covered a small number of samples.

Sequenced material: peripheral blood, taken before neoadjuvant nivolumab, alone or with ipilimumab. The TCR was taken from an adult with non-small cell lung cancer.

The CDR3 loop is CAWSAVSDNQPQHF. The CDR3 nucleotides read TGTGCCTGGAGCGCTGTTAGCGACAATCAGCCCCAGCATTTT. This chain links TRBV30 with TRBJ1-5; D gene ambiguous. The CDR3 spans 14 residues. Germline V CDR1 and CDR2: GTSNPN, SVGIG (reference sequence). V was trimmed by 3 bases and J by 3 bases, leaving 12 bases between them.